This T cell receptor beta chain was profiled in a study of blood T cells in healthy people across ages. About the research overall: Researchers report that template switching captured about one barcoded beta molecule per two T cells.

In its sample, this clonotype was seen many times. Alongside a J-beta primer mix, a sample-barcoded 5' primer served in a second PCR lasting about 7 to 11 cycles. TCRdb recomputed calls from the 5' RACE reads with MiXCR, one row per CDR3 protein. The sample consists of 550,000 to 650,000 distinct CDR3 sequences, around 31% of them appearing once. Per-sample yields of isolated PBMCs were at least 7 million. Germline CDR1 and CDR2: MNHEY and SMNVEV (reference sequence). CDR3 length equals 16 residues. Trimming shortened V by 0 bases and J by 2 bases, and 13 bases separated the two germline ends. The sample taken for sequencing was blood. The receptor comes from a woman of 80 years or more in good health. The chain uses TRBV27 and TRBJ2-5; tentative D call: TRBD1 (5 bases). The chain's CDR3 is CASSLSGTGPQETQYF. CDR3 DNA: TGTGCCAGCAGTTTATCTGGTACAGGACCTCAAGAGACCCAGTACTTC.